These 31 T cell receptor beta chains originate from one sample sequenced in a study of T-cell reconstitution after alpha-beta-depleted transplantation in children. Molecular barcoding with unique molecular identifiers was used for the TCRbeta library. TCRdb re-called the PCR reads through MiXCR, storing one row per CDR3 protein. Among fewer than 1 million distinct CDR3 sequences listed, roughly 16% were seen once. Here the sequenced sample was PBMCs, mostly from graft donor cells, taken 360 days after TCRalphabeta/CD19-depleted stem cell transplant. Receptors were obtained from a male patient younger than 18 who had a stem cell transplant for acute lymphoblastic leukemia, so the T cells may come from the graft donor.

Concerning this clonotype: It is likely a read error, because the conserved phenylalanine at the end of the CDR3 is missing. The chain uses TRBV4-1 and TRBJ1-4, with TRBD1 identical over 9 bases. The CDR3 has 15 amino acids. CDR1 is MGHRA, CDR2 YSYEKL, per germline. V was pared by 6 bases and J by 4 bases, with 6 bases of the junction left unmatched. The CDR3 loop is CASSSSGQGNEKLFL. The CDR3 coding sequence is TGCGCCAGCAGTTCATCGGGACAGGGTAATGAAAAACTGTTTCTT.

V is TRBV4-1 and J is TRBJ2-3; 12 positions match TRBD1. CDR3 length equals 22 residues. V lost 4 bases to trimming and J lost 1 base; unmatched junction nucleotides: 21. Germline V gene data show CDR1 as MGHRA and CDR2 as YSYEKL. The chain's CDR3 is CASSPTPGWDRGRREGTDTQYF. DNA for the CDR3: TGCGCCAGCAGCCCGACCCCCGGCTGGGACAGGGGGCGGAGGGAAGGCACAGATACGCAGTATTTT.

This clonotype was detected a few times. This sequence joins TRBV7-7 and TRBJ2-2; no clear D gene. CDR1 and CDR2 from the germline V gene are SSHAT and FNYEAQ (reference sequence). Trimming stripped 8 bases from V and 1 base from J, with 5 bases between. The CDR3 covers 12 residues. CDR3 coding DNA: TGTGCCAGCGAACGGAACACCGGGGAGCTGTTTTTT. This translates into CASERNTGELFF.

This clonotype was counted at least ten times. This chain joins TRBV27 and TRBJ2-3; 12 bases fit TRBD1. Germline V lookup: CDR1 MNHEY, CDR2 SMNVEV (reference sequence). Trimming cost V 3 bases and J 4 bases; bases outside gene matches: 2. This CDR3 region has 15 residues. The CDR3 here is CASSLGQGAADTQYF. The DNA for the CDR3 is TGTGCCAGCAGTTTGGGACAGGGGGCGGCAGATACGCAGTATTTT.

This clonotype has more than one count but fewer than ten. CDR3 amino acids: CASSSQDRIQETQYF. In DNA, the CDR3 is TGTGCCAGCAGCTCCCAGGACCGTATACAAGAGACCCAGTACTTC. V gene TRBV9 combines with J gene TRBJ2-5; no firm D call. V lost 4 bases to trimming and J lost 2 bases, with 15 bases between them. The CDR3 loop spans 15 amino acids. CDR1 and CDR2 (germline): SGDLS, YYNGEE.

This chain connects TRBV29-1 to TRBJ2-7; possible D gene TRBD2, 5 bases. Between the trimmed V and J ends, which lost 3 bases and 5 bases, there was a span of 14 bases. Germline CDR1 reads SQVTM; CDR2 reads ANQGSEA. The length of the CDR3 is 13 residues. This chain's CDR3 is CSVERPGRNEQYF. CDR3 nucleotide sequence: TGCAGCGTTGAGAGACCGGGAAGGAACGAGCAGTACTTC.

This clonotype was observed a few times. The chain carries TRBV4-1 and TRBJ2-7; D perhaps matches TRBD2 (7 bases). V lost 0 bases to trimming and J lost 5 bases, with 17 bases between them. The CDR3 is 16 residues long. Looked up from germline, CDR1 is MGHRA and CDR2 is YSYEKL. The CDR3 sequence: CASSQDPRGRGNEQYF. The CDR3 DNA reads as TGCGCCAGCAGCCAAGATCCTAGGGGGAGGGGGAACGAGCAGTACTTC.

The V call is TRBV29-1, the J call TRBJ2-7; D is possibly TRBD2 (5 bases). The CDR3 runs to 14 residues. Germline assignment: CDR1 SQVTM and CDR2 ANQGSEA. Trimming removed 1 base from V and 1 base from J, with 11 bases in between. In DNA form, the CDR3 reads TGCAGCGTTGAAGGTTCACCGGGGTCCTACGAGCAGTACTTC. Amino acids: CSVEGSPGSYEQYF.

The genes are TRBV7-9 and TRBJ2-1, with 8 positions matching TRBD1. This CDR3 has 15 residues. Germline lookup yields CDR1 SEHNR and CDR2 FQNEAQ (reference sequence). The junction had 5 bases not matched to a gene; V was cut back by 1 base and J by 6 bases. In DNA, the CDR3 is TGTGCCAGCAGCTTAGTGGGACAGGCGACCAATGAGCAGTTCTTC. The encoded protein is CASSLVGQATNEQFF.

This clonotype was counted only a few times. The chain joins TRBV12-3 or TRBV12-4 to TRBJ1-2; D might be TRBD1 (6 bases). CDR3 length: 14 amino acids. V was trimmed by 7 bases and J by 8 bases, leaving 20 bases between them. CDR3 sequence reads: CASTFDSRGKGYTF. CDR3 sequence (DNA): TGTGCCAGCACCTTCGACTCTAGGGGGAAAGGCTACACCTTC.

This clonotype was detected a few times. The V gene is TRBV12-3 or TRBV12-4, the J gene TRBJ2-3, with 11 bases matching TRBD2. This CDR3 region has 15 residues. Trimming cost V 2 bases and J 5 bases; bases outside gene matches: 3. CDR3 protein: CASSLFLAGGDTQYF. CDR3 DNA sequence: TGTGCCAGCAGTTTATTCCTAGCGGGAGGAGATACGCAGTATTTT.

This clonotype was recorded many times. V and J are TRBV20-1 and TRBJ2-3; 7 bases align to TRBD1. With 5 bases clipped from V and 0 bases from J, the junction kept 5 bases outside the gene matches. This CDR3 has 14 residues. Germline V lookup: CDR1 DFQATT, CDR2 SNEGSKA (reference sequence). The CDR3 loop reads CSAAQDRSTDTQYF. The CDR3 nucleotides are TGCAGTGCTGCTCAGGACAGGAGCACAGATACGCAGTATTTT.

The chain has TRBV4-1 and TRBJ1-5, with D perhaps matching TRBD1 (6 bases). The CDR3 consists of 20 residues. Deletions cut 4 bases from V and 3 bases from J, with 28 bases between. The V gene's germline CDR1 is MGHRA and CDR2 YSYEKL. CDR3 sequence (DNA): TGCGCCAGCAGCCGGTGGGTCCCACTTCGGACAGAAACTTTCAATCAGCCCCAGCATTTT. This encodes CASSRWVPLRTETFNQPQHF.

The V call is TRBV7-3, the J call TRBJ2-5, with 9 bases aligning to TRBD1. CDR3 length equals 15 residues. Germline V CDR1 and CDR2: SGHTA, FQGTGA. V trimming: 5 bases; J trimming: 2 bases; junction bases outside the gene matches: 6. CDR3 amino acids: CASSRWTGAQETQYF. The CDR3 DNA follows: TGTGCCAGCAGCCGGTGGACAGGGGCACAAGAGACCCAGTACTTC.

The CDR3 DNA sequence: TGTGCCAGCATTCTTCGGGGGAAGCCCTACAATGAGCAGTTCTTC. Translation: CASILRGKPYNEQFF. V and J are TRBV12-3 or TRBV12-4 and TRBJ2-1, with D possibly being TRBD2 (6 bases). V lost 7 bases to trimming and J lost 2 bases, with 15 bases between them. The CDR3 is 15 residues long.

J is TRBJ2-1 and V is TRBV29-1, with D unclear. This CDR3 comprises 13 residues. Germline V lookup: CDR1 SQVTM, CDR2 ANQGSEA. The V gene lost 6 bases and the J gene lost 1 base, with 10 bases spanning the gap. Written as DNA, the CDR3 is TGCAGCGTCGCAGACGGGTCCTACAATGAGCAGTTCTTC. Translating gives CSVADGSYNEQFF.

This clonotype has a handful of counts. The junction departs from germline at one end; a sequencing error may be responsible. The V call is TRBV7-2, the J call TRBJ2-4; D ambiguous. CDR1 SGHTA and CDR2 FQGNSA come from the germline V gene. The CDR3 is 12 residues long. CDR3 sequence (DNA): TGTGCCAGCATCAACTCCAAGAACATTCAGTACTTC. Protein product: CASINSKNIQYF.

The chain employs TRBV7-9 and TRBJ2-1, with a possible D match to TRBD1 (6 bases). V was pared by 9 bases and J by 5 bases, with 14 bases between. The CDR3 has 13 residues. Germline V gene sequence: CDR1 SEHNR, CDR2 FQNEAQ (reference sequence). The CDR3 protein is CARTGNVNNEQFF. CDR3 in DNA: TGTGCCAGAACAGGGAACGTCAACAATGAGCAGTTCTTC.

There are a few counts of this clonotype. The chain joins TRBV12-3 or TRBV12-4 to TRBJ2-7; 10 bases are a match to TRBD2. The CDR3 length is 16 residues. J lost 0 bases, V lost 4 bases, and 6 bases had no gene match. CDR3 nucleotides: TGTGCCAGCAGTTCAGGGACTAGCGTGGCCTCCTACGAGCAGTACTTC. Residues: CASSSGTSVASYEQYF.

This clonotype has a handful of counts. The chain joins TRBV5-1 to TRBJ2-7; D is undetermined. This CDR3 has 19 residues. V lost 4 bases and J lost 0, with 26 bases in between. Per germline, CDR1 SGHRS and CDR2 YFSETQ. The CDR3 region is CASSMGPSGYRVDSYEQYF. CDR3 nucleotides: TGCGCCAGCAGCATGGGCCCCTCTGGGTACAGAGTTGACTCCTACGAGCAGTACTTC.

This clonotype has only a few counts. This chain links TRBV6-1 with TRBJ2-3; no definite D call. V lost 6 bases to trimming and J lost 0 bases, with 10 bases between them. The CDR3 runs 14 residues. Germline lookup yields CDR1 MNHNS and CDR2 SASEGT. The DNA for the CDR3 is TGTGCCAGCAGCGAGCGAATTAGCACAGATACGCAGTATTTT. Protein product: CASSERISTDTQYF.

The J gene is TRBJ2-7, the V gene TRBV14, with a weak D call TRBD1 (6 bases). Trimming stripped 2 bases from V and 2 bases from J, with 10 bases between. The CDR3 extends over 14 amino acids. Germline-derived CDR1 and CDR2 are SGHDN and FVKESK. The CDR3 spells CASSQTGIPYEQYF. CDR3 bases: TGTGCCAGCAGCCAAACAGGGATTCCCTACGAGCAGTACTTC. The full variable domain, in which reference TRBV14 and TRBJ2-7 provide the parts outside the CDR3, is EAGVTQFPSHSVIEKGQTVTLRCDPISGHDNLYWYRRVMGKEIKFLLHFVKESKQDESGMPNNRFLAERTGGTYSTLKVQPAELEDSGVYFCASSQTGIPYEQYFGPGTRLTVT.

Ten or more counts support this clonotype. J is TRBJ1-4 and V is TRBV20-1; TRBD1 is a possible D gene (5 bases). Looked up from germline, CDR1 is DFQATT and CDR2 is SNEGSKA (reference sequence). Trimming removed 3 bases at V and 8 bases at J, with 13 bases between. The CDR3 loop spans 13 amino acids. CDR3 coding DNA: TGCAGTGCTAGCCAGGGATTGGCGGAAAAACTGTTTTTT. It specifies CSASQGLAEKLFF.

The gene calls are TRBV25-1 and TRBJ2-2; 11 bases fit TRBD2. Germline trimming cut 1 base from V and 5 bases from J; bases unmatched to any gene: 9. The CDR3 length is 18 residues. CDR1 and CDR2 from the germline V gene are MGHDK and SYGVNS. The CDR3 spells CASSESPGLADSTGELFF. As DNA, the CDR3 is TGTGCCAGCAGTGAATCCCCGGGACTAGCGGATTCTACCGGGGAGCTGTTTTTT.

This clonotype was detected a few times. The chain uses TRBV29-1 and TRBJ2-3; 9 nucleotides match TRBD2. Per the germline V gene, CDR1 is SQVTM and CDR2 is ANQGSEA. CDR3 length equals 15 residues. V shed 4 bases and J 5 bases; nucleotides not matched to a gene: 10. The CDR3 protein is CSVVISGRRKDTQYF. The CDR3, as DNA: TGCAGCGTTGTGATTAGCGGGAGACGGAAAGATACGCAGTATTTT.

This clonotype was seen a few times. This chain links TRBV2 with TRBJ2-7, with 10 bases aligning to TRBD2. The CDR3 is 14 amino acids. The germline V gene has CDR1 SNHLY and CDR2 FYNNEI. V lost 6 bases to trimming and J lost 8 bases; unmatched junction nucleotides: 10. CDR3 sequence reads: CASRAGLAVIKQYF. The CDR3 DNA is TGTGCCAGCAGGGCCGGACTAGCGGTAATAAAGCAGTACTTC.

This chain joins TRBV5-5 and TRBJ2-7; D is unresolved. The germline V gene encodes CDR1 SGHKS and CDR2 YYEKEE (reference sequence). Trimming took off 2 bases at V and 3 bases at J, with 15 bases between the two ends. The CDR3 runs to 15 residues. CDR3 amino acids: CASSFPDIGIYEQYF. CDR3 DNA sequence: TGTGCCAGCAGCTTTCCAGACATAGGAATCTACGAGCAGTACTTC. The whole variable domain, remainder taken from reference TRBV5-5 and TRBJ2-7, is DAGVTQSPTHLIKTRGQQVTLRCSPISGHKSVSWYQQVLGQGPQFIFQYYEKEERGRGNFPDRFSARQFPNYSSELNVNALLLGDSALYLCASSFPDIGIYEQYFGPGTRLTVT.

The rearrangement uses TRBV19 and TRBJ2-1, with 8 bases identical to TRBD1. This CDR3 is 16 amino acids long. V gave up 6 bases and J gave up 6 bases; unmatched junction bases: 13. Germline V gives CDR1 LNHDA, CDR2 SQIVND (reference sequence). The CDR3 DNA follows: TGTGCCAGTAGCTTATACCGGGACAGGAAGACCAATGAGCAGTTCTTC. It translates to CASSLYRDRKTNEQFF.

This clonotype has a handful of counts. The chain combines TRBV7-9 with TRBJ2-7, with 13 bases identical to TRBD2. CDR3 length equals 16 residues. V was clipped by 5 bases and J by 2 bases; unmatched bases: 6. Germline CDR1 reads SEHNR; CDR2 reads FQNEAQ (reference sequence). The CDR3 coding sequence is TGTGCCAGCAGCCCAACCGGGACTAGCGGGACCTACGAGCAGTACTTC. Its protein is CASSPTGTSGTYEQYF.

The chain is built from TRBV5-2 and TRBJ2-2; no DNA check was done on the table's D call, TRBD2. TRBV5-2 is a documented pseudogene. The CDR3 covers 10 residues. Here the CDR3 DNA reads TGTGCCATGGGCCCCGGGGAGCTGTTTTTT. This encodes CAMGPGELFF.

The V call is TRBV5-1, the J call TRBJ2-7; TRBD1 matches 8 bases. In germline, CDR1 is SGHRS, CDR2 YFSETQ. The CDR3 has 15 amino acids. The V segment lost 4 bases and the J segment 3 bases; nucleotides outside the gene matches: 9. CDR3 nucleotide sequence: TGCGCCAGCAGCCTCCGGGACAGGTCTTACTACGAGCAGTACTTC. It yields the protein CASSLRDRSYYEQYF.